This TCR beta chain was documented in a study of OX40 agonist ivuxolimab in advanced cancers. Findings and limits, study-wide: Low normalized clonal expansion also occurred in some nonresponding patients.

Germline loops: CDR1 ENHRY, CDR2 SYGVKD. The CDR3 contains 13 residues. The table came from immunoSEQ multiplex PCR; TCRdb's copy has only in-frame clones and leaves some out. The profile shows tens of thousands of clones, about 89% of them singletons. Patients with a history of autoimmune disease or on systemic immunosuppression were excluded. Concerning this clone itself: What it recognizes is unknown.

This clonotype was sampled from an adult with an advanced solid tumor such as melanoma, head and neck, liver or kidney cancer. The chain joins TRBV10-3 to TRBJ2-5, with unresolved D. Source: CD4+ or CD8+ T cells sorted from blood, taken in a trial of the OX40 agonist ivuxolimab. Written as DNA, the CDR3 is TGTGCACGGGCTAGTGGGGTTGGAGAGACCCAGTACTTC. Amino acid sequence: CARASGVGETQYF.